This T cell receptor beta chain appears in the sequencing data of a study of blood T cell repertoires in COVID-19. Only in-frame clones appear in the TCRdb table, and some are missing; sequencing was by immunoSEQ multiplex PCR. Of 150,000 to 250,000 clones in the sample, roughly four fifths were seen once. Source material: peripheral blood. This sequence was found in a human donor with acute or convalescent COVID-19. The donor label of this sample is uncertain.

This chain's CDR3 is CASSLVWSGLGVSYEQYF. The CDR3 DNA sequence: TGTGCCAGCAGCTTAGTTTGGTCGGGACTAGGGGTCTCCTACGAGCAGTACTTC. This rearrangement joins TRBV7-2 to TRBJ2-7; 8 nucleotides line up with TRBD2. The germline V gene has CDR1 SGHTA and CDR2 FQGNSA. Trimming cost V 1 base and J 0 bases; bases outside gene matches: 11. This CDR3 comprises 18 residues.